The 16 T cell receptor beta chains given below trace back to one sample, sequenced in a study of blood T cell repertoires in COVID-19. Sequencing used immunoSEQ multiplex PCR; TCRdb keeps in-frame clones, though not all of them. There are over 100,000 clones in the sample; roughly 90% occur only once, and about 6.3% lies in the top ten. Sequenced sample: peripheral blood. The receptors derive from a human donor in a cohort sampled during active COVID-19.

This clone was recorded once. The V gene is TRBV14, the J gene TRBJ2-3, with D perhaps TRBD2 (7 bases). Germline CDR1 and CDR2: SGHDN and FVKESK. The CDR3 extends over 16 amino acids. Trimming removed 0 bases from V and 3 bases from J, with 13 bases in between. The DNA of the CDR3 is TGTGCCAGCAGCCAAGAGGGGGGGCTTTGGACAGATACGCAGTATTTT. Translating gives CASSQEGGLWTDTQYF.

The V and J genes are TRBV7-8 and TRBJ1-5, with D perhaps TRBD1 (5 bases). Germline CDR1 SGHVS, CDR2 FQNEAQ. Trimming removed 5 bases from V and 0 bases from J, with 14 bases in between. There are 16 residues in the CDR3. CDR3 DNA sequence: TGTGCCAGCAGCACCCGGGGGTTTGATAGCAATCAGCCCCAGCATTTT. Translated, it gives CASSTRGFDSNQPQHF.

The chain is built from TRBV10-2 and TRBJ2-2, with 9 bases that match TRBD2. The V gene end was trimmed by 4 bases and the J gene end by 4 bases; junction bases not matched to a gene: 4. The CDR3 spans 15 residues. Germline CDR1 WSHSY, CDR2 SAAADI. The CDR3 here is CASSGVAGVTGELFF. In DNA, the CDR3 is TGCGCCAGCAGTGGGGTAGCGGGGGTCACCGGGGAGCTGTTTTTT.

CDR3 residues: CASSLRGGGFYGYTF. Written as DNA, the CDR3 is TGTGCCAGCAGCTTGCGCGGGGGAGGCTTCTATGGCTACACCTTC. This chain links TRBV5-6 with TRBJ1-2, with D possibly matching TRBD1 (5 bases). The CDR3 loop spans 15 amino acids. The germline CDR1 and CDR2 sequences are SGHDT and YYEEEE. V was shortened by 1 base and J by 4 bases, with 14 bases between the two germline ends. Based on the CDR3 plus reference TRBV5-6 and TRBJ1-2, the full variable domain is DAGVTQSPTHLIKTRGQQVTLRCSPKSGHDTVSWYQQALGQGPQFIFQYYEEEERQRGNFPDRFSGHQFPNYSSELNVNALLLGDSALYLCASSLRGGGFYGYTFGSGTRLTVV.

The rearrangement links TRBV12-3 or TRBV12-4 to TRBJ1-1; D is undetermined. The CDR3 consists of 12 residues. Trimming took 5 bases from V and 5 from J, leaving 9 bases between them. In DNA, the CDR3 is TGTGCCAGCAGTCCCACGGGTACTGAAGCTTTCTTT. This gives the protein CASSPTGTEAFF.

This rearrangement joins TRBV5-6 to TRBJ2-1; 12 positions match TRBD2. V lost 3 bases and J lost 8; bases outside the gene matches: 12. Germline CDR1 SGHDT, CDR2 YYEEEE. The CDR3 loop spans 17 amino acids. CDR3 sequence (DNA): TGTGCCAGCAGCTGGGGAGGACTAGCGGGAATGTACGATGAGCAGTTCTTC. Amino acid sequence: CASSWGGLAGMYDEQFF.

The genes are TRBV4-1 and TRBJ2-7; unclear D gene. Germline CDR1 reads MGHRA; CDR2 reads YSYEKL. V lost 0 bases and J lost 1, with 7 bases in between. The CDR3 length is 14 residues. This CDR3 reads CASSQEEWSYEQYF. The CDR3 nucleotides read TGCGCCAGCAGCCAAGAAGAGTGGTCCTACGAGCAGTACTTC.

This clone was counted once. CDR3 residues: CASRIGDTLSEKLFF. CDR3 nucleotide sequence: TGTGCCAGCAGAATAGGGGACACCCTTAGTGAAAAACTGTTTTTT. This chain uses TRBV6-5 with TRBJ1-4; possibly TRBD1 for D (6 bases). Germline V CDR1 and CDR2: MNHEY, SVGAGI. The V end lost 6 bases, the J end lost 7 bases, and 18 bases lay between the germline ends. This CDR3 has 15 residues.

The chain is built from TRBV6-5 and TRBJ1-2; 7 bases map to TRBD1. V was clipped by 6 bases and J by 6 bases; unmatched bases: 10. The CDR3 loop spans 14 amino acids. Germline CDR1 MNHEY, CDR2 SVGAGI. CDR3 in amino acids: CASSRDSPFNGYTF. Written as DNA, the CDR3 is TGTGCCAGCAGCAGGGACAGCCCTTTCAATGGCTACACCTTC.

This clone was seen a few times. The chain joins TRBV2 to TRBJ1-2; no definite D call. The CDR3 consists of 15 residues. V shed 5 bases and J shed 8 bases, with 21 bases lying between them. Germline CDR1 is SNHLY and CDR2 is FYNNEI. The CDR3 is CASSRTVAPLGGYTF. In DNA, the CDR3 is TGTGCCAGCAGTAGAACTGTAGCACCCCTCGGAGGCTACACCTTC.

The rearrangement joins TRBV5-6 to TRBJ1-1, with D uncertain. The CDR3 contains 13 residues. Germline assignment: CDR1 SGHDT and CDR2 YYEEEE. V was pared by 0 bases and J by 8 bases, with 11 bases between. The CDR3 DNA is TGTGCCAGCAGCTTGGACCAGCGCGCCGAAGCTTTCTTT. The encoded protein is CASSLDQRAEAFF.

The genes are TRBV27 and TRBJ2-2, with 11 bases matching TRBD1. Germline loops: CDR1 MNHEY, CDR2 SMNVEV (reference sequence). The V gene end was trimmed by 3 bases and the J gene end by 3 bases; junction bases not matched to a gene: 15. The CDR3 covers 20 residues. The CDR3 here is CASSFDPWTGGKGDTGELFF. The CDR3, as DNA: TGTGCCAGCAGTTTTGACCCTTGGACAGGGGGCAAGGGGGACACCGGGGAGCTGTTTTTT.

This sequence joins TRBV19 and TRBJ2-6; 12 bases match TRBD1. Looked up from germline, CDR1 is LNHDA and CDR2 is SQIVND (reference sequence). The CDR3 runs to 18 residues. Trimming removed 9 bases from V and 1 base from J; junction bases left unmatched: 10. The chain's CDR3 is CASNSPGQGASGANVLTF. CDR3 DNA sequence: TGTGCCAGCAATAGCCCGGGACAGGGGGCGTCTGGGGCCAACGTCCTGACTTTC.

This sequence joins TRBV27 and TRBJ2-7; 7 nucleotides agree with TRBD1. From germline, CDR1 is MNHEY and CDR2 SMNVEV (reference sequence). V was clipped by 5 bases and J by 3 bases; unmatched bases: 4. This CDR3 comprises 13 residues. Here the CDR3 DNA reads TGTGCCAGCAGTGTACAGGGGTTCTACGAGCAGTACTTC. Its protein is CASSVQGFYEQYF.

The rearrangement uses TRBV27 and TRBJ1-1, with 8 nucleotides matching TRBD1. V shed 5 bases and J 4 bases; nucleotides not matched to a gene: 9. Germline CDR1 MNHEY, CDR2 SMNVEV (reference sequence). The CDR3 is 15 residues long. This CDR3 is CASSQPHTGGTEAFF. DNA for the CDR3: TGTGCCAGCAGTCAACCACATACAGGGGGCACTGAAGCTTTCTTT.

The chain has TRBV27 and TRBJ1-5; D ambiguous. V lost 5 bases to trimming and J lost 0 bases, with 11 bases between them. Per germline, CDR1 MNHEY and CDR2 SMNVEV (reference sequence). The CDR3 totals 15 residues. The CDR3 sequence: CASSLSLYSNQPQHF. The CDR3 bases are TGTGCCAGCAGTCTGTCCCTTTATAGCAATCAGCCCCAGCATTTT.